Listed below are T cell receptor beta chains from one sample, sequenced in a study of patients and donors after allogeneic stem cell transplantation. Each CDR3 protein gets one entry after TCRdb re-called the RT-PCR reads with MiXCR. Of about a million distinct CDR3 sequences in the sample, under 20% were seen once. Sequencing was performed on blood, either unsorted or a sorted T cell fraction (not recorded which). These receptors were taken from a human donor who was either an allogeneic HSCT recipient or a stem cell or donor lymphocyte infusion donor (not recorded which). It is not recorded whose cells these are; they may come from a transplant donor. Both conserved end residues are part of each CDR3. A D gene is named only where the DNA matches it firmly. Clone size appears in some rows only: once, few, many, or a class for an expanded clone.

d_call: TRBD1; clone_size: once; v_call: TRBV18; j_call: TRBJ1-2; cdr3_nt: TGTGCCAGCTCAGATGGACAGGACTATGGCTACACCTTC; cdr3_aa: CASSDGQDYGYTF
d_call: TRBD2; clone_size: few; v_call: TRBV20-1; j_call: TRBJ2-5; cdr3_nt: TGCAGTGCTAGAGCGGGGGGGGAGTACCAAGAGACCCAGTACTTC; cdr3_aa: CSARAGGEYQETQYF
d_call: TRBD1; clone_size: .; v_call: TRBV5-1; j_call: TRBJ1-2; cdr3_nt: TGCGCCAGCAGCCCGGGACAGGGGACCTGGGGTGGCTACACCTTC; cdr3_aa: CASSPGQGTWGGYTF
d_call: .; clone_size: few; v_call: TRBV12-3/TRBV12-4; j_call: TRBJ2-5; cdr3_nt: TGTGCCAGCAGCACGGGGGGGACAGGGGAGACCCAGTACTTC; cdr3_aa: CASSTGGTGETQYF
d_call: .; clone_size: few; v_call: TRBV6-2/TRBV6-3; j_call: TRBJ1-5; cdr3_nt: TGTGCCAGCAGTTACACGGGGAATCAACGGCCCCAGCATTTT; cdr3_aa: CASSYTGNQRPQHF
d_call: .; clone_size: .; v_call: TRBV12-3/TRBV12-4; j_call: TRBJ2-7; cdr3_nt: TGTGCCAGCAGTTTAGGAGGCCGCCATCGAGCCTACGAGCAGTACTTC; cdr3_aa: CASSLGGRHRAYEQYF
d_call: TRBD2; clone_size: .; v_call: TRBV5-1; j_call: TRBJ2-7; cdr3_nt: TGCGCCAGCAGCTCCGGGGGGTCTAGCAGCTACGAGCAGTACTTC; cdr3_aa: CASSSGGSSSYEQYF
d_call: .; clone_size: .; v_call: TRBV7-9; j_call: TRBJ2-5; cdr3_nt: TGTGCCAGCAGCTTATTCGGGGGGCGAGAGACCCAGTACTTC; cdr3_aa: CASSLFGGRETQYF
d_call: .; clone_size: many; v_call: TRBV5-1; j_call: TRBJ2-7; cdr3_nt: TGTGCCAGCAGCTTAGGAGGGACAAGCTCCTACGAGCAGTACTTC; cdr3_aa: CASSLGGTSSYEQYF
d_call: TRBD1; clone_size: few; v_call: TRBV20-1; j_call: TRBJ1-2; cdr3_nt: TGCAGTGCTTCGAAGGACAGGAACTATGGCTACACCTTC; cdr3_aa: CSASKDRNYGYTF
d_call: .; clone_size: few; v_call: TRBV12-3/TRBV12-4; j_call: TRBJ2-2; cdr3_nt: TGTGCCAGCAGTAAGGAGGATCGAAGCACCGGGGAGCTGTTTTTT; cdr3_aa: CASSKEDRSTGELFF
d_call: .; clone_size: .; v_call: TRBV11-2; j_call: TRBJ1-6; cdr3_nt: TGTGCCAGCAGCCCTAGACAGAGCTCCTATAATTCACCCCTCCACTTT; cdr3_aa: CASSPRQSSYNSPLHF
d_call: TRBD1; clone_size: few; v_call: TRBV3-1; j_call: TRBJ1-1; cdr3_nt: TGTGCCAGCAGCCAAGGGACAGGGGAGGGTGTTCGCACTGAAGCTTTCTTT; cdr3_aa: CASSQGTGEGVRTEAFF
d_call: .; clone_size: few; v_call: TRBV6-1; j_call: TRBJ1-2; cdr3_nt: TGTGCCAGCAGCCTCTCCTGGAACGGTGATAACTATGGCTACACCTTC; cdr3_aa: CASSLSWNGDNYGYTF
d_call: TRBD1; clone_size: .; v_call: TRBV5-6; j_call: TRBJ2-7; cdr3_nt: TGTGCCAGCAGGGAGACAGGGAGCTCCTACGAGCAGTACTTC; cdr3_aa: CASRETGSSYEQYF
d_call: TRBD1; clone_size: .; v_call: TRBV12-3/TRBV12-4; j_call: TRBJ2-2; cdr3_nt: TGTGCCGCCGAAGTCGGGACAGTCACCGCCGGGGAGCTGTTTTTT; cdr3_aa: CAAEVGTVTAGELFF
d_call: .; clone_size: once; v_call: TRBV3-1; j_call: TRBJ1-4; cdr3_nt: TGTGCCAGCAGCCAAGGCGGGTTGAAACTGTTTTTT; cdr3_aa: CASSQGGLKLFF
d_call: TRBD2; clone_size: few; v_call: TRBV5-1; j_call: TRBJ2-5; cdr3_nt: TGCGCCAGCAGCTTGAGGGGACTAGCGGGAGGTGAGGAGACCCAGTACTTC; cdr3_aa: CASSLRGLAGGEETQYF
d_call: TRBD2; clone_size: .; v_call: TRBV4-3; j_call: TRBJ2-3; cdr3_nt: TGCGCCAGCAGCCATCTAAGTGTGGGACTAGATGCTAGCACAGATACGCAGTATTTT; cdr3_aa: CASSHLSVGLDASTDTQYF
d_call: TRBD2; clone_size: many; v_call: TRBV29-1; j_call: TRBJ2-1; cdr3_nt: TGCAGCGTTGTGGGGGAGACTAGCGGGAGGTCCTACAATGAGCAGTTCTTC; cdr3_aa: CSVVGETSGRSYNEQFF